Presented here are 9 T cell receptor beta chains from one specimen sequenced in a study of cytomegalovirus exposure and HLA in healthy donors. PCR employed 60 Vbeta and 13 Jbeta primers. Some clones are missing from TCRdb's copy, which holds only in-frame ones; the method was immunoSEQ multiplex PCR. Here the sample spans about 86,000 clones, about 79% being singletons. The sample was PBMCs. The receptors here all came from a female donor in good health and CMV-seronegative.

This sequence joins TRBV27 and TRBJ2-3; D gene ambiguous. Per the germline V gene, CDR1 is MNHEY and CDR2 is SMNVEV (reference sequence). The CDR3 runs 14 residues. V gave up 4 bases and J gave up 2 bases, with 10 bases separating them. The DNA of the CDR3 is TGTGCCAGCAGTTCGAGACTCAACACAGATACGCAGTATTTT. Translating gives CASSSRLNTDTQYF.

This rearrangement joins TRBV6-6 to TRBJ1-5, with TRBD1 matching over 7 bases. With 4 bases clipped from V and 4 bases from J, the junction kept 4 bases outside the gene matches. The CDR3 runs to 14 residues. Germline CDR1 reads MNHNY; CDR2 reads SVGAGI (reference sequence). The CDR3 here is CASSSPGQNQPQHF. In DNA form, the CDR3 reads TGTGCCAGCAGTTCGCCGGGACAGAATCAGCCCCAGCATTTT.

The chain's CDR3 is CASSQDAGPGELFF. The CDR3 region has the DNA TGCGCCAGCAGCCAAGATGCTGGGCCCGGGGAGCTGTTTTTT. The rearrangement uses TRBV4-1 and TRBJ2-2; D remains ambiguous. V was cut by 0 bases and J by 6 bases, with 8 bases left in between. The germline V gene encodes CDR1 MGHRA and CDR2 YSYEKL. The CDR3 runs to 14 residues.

Only one count was recorded for this clone. This sequence joins TRBV19 and TRBJ2-2; 7 bases map to TRBD2. This CDR3 contains 14 residues. Germline loops: CDR1 LNHDA, CDR2 SQIVND (reference sequence). Germline trimming cut 5 bases from V and 6 bases from J; bases unmatched to any gene: 6. CDR3 sequence: CASSPGGVSGELFF. The CDR3 nucleotides are TGTGCCAGTAGTCCTGGGGGGGTTTCCGGGGAGCTGTTTTTT.

This chain's CDR3 is CASSSTSVNEQFF. CDR3 nucleotides: TGTGCCAGCAGCTCAACTAGCGTGAATGAGCAGTTCTTC. The chain joins TRBV7-3 to TRBJ2-1, with TRBD2 matching over 7 bases. Germline V gene lookup returns CDR1 SGHTA and CDR2 FQGTGA. The V segment lost 4 bases and the J segment 7 bases; nucleotides outside the gene matches: 4. The CDR3 has 13 amino acids.

The chain joins TRBV5-8 to TRBJ2-7, with TRBD2 as a possible D gene (5 bases). Germline V gene lookup returns CDR1 SGHTS and CDR2 YDEGEE. V lost 8 bases and J 4 bases, leaving 16 bases between the germline ends. There are 13 residues in the CDR3. CDR3 residues: CASFVWSGYEQYF. CDR3 DNA sequence: TGTGCCAGTTTCGTTTGGTCGGGGTACGAGCAGTACTTC.

This clone is a singleton in its sample. CDR3 in amino acids: CASSLTGAADTQYF. CDR3 bases: TGTGCCAGCAGTTTAACAGGGGCTGCAGATACGCAGTATTTT. The chain recombines TRBV6-5 with TRBJ2-3; 7 nucleotides line up with TRBD1. The CDR3 runs to 14 residues. V gave up 4 bases and J gave up 4 bases; unmatched junction bases: 5. Per germline, CDR1 MNHEY and CDR2 SVGAGI.

The genes are TRBV2 and TRBJ1-1; 8 bases line up with TRBD1. The V gene end was trimmed by 3 bases and the J gene end by 3 bases; junction bases not matched to a gene: 3. The CDR3 consists of 14 residues. Germline V gene sequence: CDR1 SNHLY, CDR2 FYNNEI. CDR3 in DNA: TGTGCCAGCAGTGACAGGGGGCCGGACACTGAAGCTTTCTTT. It specifies CASSDRGPDTEAFF.

The chain combines TRBV5-1 with TRBJ1-1; 7 positions match TRBD1. From germline, CDR1 is SGHRS and CDR2 YFSETQ. With 4 bases clipped from V and 5 bases from J, the junction kept 11 bases outside the gene matches. The CDR3 covers 15 residues. In nucleotides, the CDR3 is TGCGCCAGCAGCCTTGACAGGGCTCAGGGGACTGAAGCTTTCTTT. Its translation is CASSLDRAQGTEAFF.